This record covers a single TCR beta chain. Its matching antigen is unknown. Germline CDR1 is SGHNT and CDR2 is YYREEE (reference sequence). This CDR3 comprises 15 residues. Trimming left V 4 bases short and J 4 bases short, with 15 bases between. Indicated treatment: approximately nine-day PBMC culture with coronavirus spike peptide pools or control peptides (ViraFEST assay). One should note that the unexposed donor's CD4+ T cells were collected before the COVID-19 pandemic (2011-2018). Sequencing of the DNA from cultured CD4+ T cells was carried out with the Oncomine TCR Beta short-read assay. Genomic DNA from cultured CD4+ T cells was extracted. TCRdb itself ran the PCR reads through MiXCR, one entry per CDR3 protein. The table records fewer than 10,000 distinct CDR3 sequences, around 33% of them present only once. These data come from a study of vaccination and CD4 T cells after COVID-19.

The chain has TRBV5-4 and TRBJ2-1, with D perhaps matching TRBD1 (6 bases). Sequences were obtained from CD4+ T cells from blood, cultured in vitro. The source is a human donor in good health. CDR3 in amino acids: CASSGGTPEYNEQFF. The CDR3 DNA reads TGTGCCAGCAGCGGTGGGACACCCGAATACAATGAGCAGTTCTTC. Drawing the rest from reference TRBV5-4 and TRBJ2-1, the complete variable domain is ETGVTQSPTHLIKTRGQQVTLRCSSQSGHNTVSWYQQALGQGPQFIFQYYREEENGRGNFPPRFSGLQFPNYSSELNVNALELDDSALYLCASSGGTPEYNEQFFGPGTRLTVL.